This T cell receptor (beta chain) came from a study of shared clonotypes between healthy human individuals (dated by TCRdb to about 2020). Background on the whole study: A couple of women and a few men aged 18 to 49 years were included in the cohort. Leukapheresis yielded between about 0.85 and 10 billion PBMCs per donor. To increase sequencing depth and limit assay-specific biases, different laboratories used diverse techniques to prepare libraries and sequence TCR repertoires. To estimate repertoire size and how much clonotypes are shared between individuals, the study performed deep sequencing of blood TCR repertoires from about five healthy adults. For each donor, CD4 naive and CD4 memory were each run on three plates, CD8 naive on two plates, and CD8 memory on one plate. The study at large found these results: Larger estimated clonotype richness was generally found for naive subsets than for memory subsets. Sampling was restricted to blood, and TCR repertoires in tissues likely differ from the TCR repertoires found in blood. Because the study included only a small number of donors, the genetic and exposure-history diversity represented was limited. Approximately 5% of naive CD4, 3.5% of naive CD8, roughly 2.4% of memory CD4, and approximately 0.39% of memory CD8 clonotypes were shared across four donors. Compared with non-shared clonotypes, the clonotypes found in all four sorted-subset donors had higher generation probabilities. Even with the large sequencing depth, rarefaction of the sorted-subset datasets indicated that sequencing was incomplete. Pairwise subsampling indicated that sequencing depth was expected to affect the degree of clonotype sharing among donors.

This clone was found a few times. It has no known antigen specificity. The record has no base qualities; no much larger clone is one base away. TCR CDR3 regions were amplified from genomic DNA by multiplex PCR using the deep immunoSEQ assay. For each cell subset, the extracted genomic DNA was distributed evenly across all wells of several immunoSEQ 96-well plates, and each plate served as one replicate. For sorted subsets, each replicate PCR was loaded with approximately 190 ng genomic DNA, equivalent to 25,000 to 35,000 T cell genomes. The purified libraries were quantified using a Qubit 3.0 fluorometer, sized with a Bioanalyzer 2100, and then quantified again using the KAPA Library Quantification kit. Every immunoSEQ 96-well plate was sequenced on a separate single-read 150-cycle Illumina NextSeq 550 flow cell. On the study's bioinformatics: Because the immunoSEQ output included only junctional sequences and no quality scores, the filtering could not be the same as the filtering used for full-length reads. To assign V/J genes and CDR3, sequences were annotated against IMGT germline references using PyIR, a Python wrapper for IgBLAST v1.9. Reads were removed for weak V/J assignments (E-value above 1e-6), missing CDR3, stop codons, out-of-frame junctions, or ambiguous translated residues. V3J clonotypes were defined as sequences sharing an identical inferred V gene, J gene, and CDR3 amino acid sequence. Percentage overlap between repertoires was calculated by dividing the number of shared unique clonotypes by the size of the smaller repertoire. RTK rarefaction, the Chao1 estimator, and Recon v2.1 estimates of unobserved clonotypes were used to assess repertoire richness. Generation probabilities were computed with OLGA for all TCRbeta clonotypes obtained by the gDNA method from several donors. TCRdb provides this immuneACCESS table in a form limited to in-frame rearrangements. Some clones are lacking; in checked studies, under half of them reflect an unresolved V gene, and why the rest are absent is not known. V, J and clone size are those of that table, while D and trimming were read from the DNA. Present in this sample are roughly 1 million clones, about 70% of which were seen just once. In total, the top ten clones hold around 1.5% of the sample.

Trimming accounts for 6 bases at V and 3 bases at J, while the number of junction bases matched to no gene is 7. Its CDR3 holds 15 amino acids, cysteine through phenylalanine. The CDR3 DNA has 45 bases and is translated from base 1. Looking up the germline V gene (reference sequence) yields CDR1 WNHNN and CDR2 SYGVQD. The donors were healthy, HIV-negative adults with no recently reported acute infections or vaccinations. Only Caucasian adults living in Nashville, Tennessee, USA were represented among the donors. CD4+ T cells were enriched through magnetic negative selection, after which naive cells were positively selected on CD45RA and the remaining negative fraction served as the memory subset. Blood was obtained by leukapheresis, after which PBMCs were separated by Ficoll-Histopaque density gradient centrifugation and cryopreserved in liquid nitrogen vapor phase. Analytical flow cytometry was used to check the purity and quantity of each magnetically sorted T cell population. Each sorted fraction had its genomic DNA isolated and then quantified by UV absorbance on a Nanodrop 2000c.

What was sequenced was memory CD4+ T cells sorted from blood. Interpreted using the paper, the cell subset or site label stands for: CD45RA-negative fraction. The clonotype originates from a man between 18 and 29 years old in good health. The sequence joins TRBV10-1 to TRBJ2-2, with 7 bases in between that match TRBD1. The CDR3 has the sequence CASSERQGDTGELFF. The sequenced DNA is TGCGCCAGCAGCGAGAGACAGGGTGACACCGGGGAGCTGTTTTTT.